The clone carrying this T cell receptor (beta chain) was seen ten or more times. The data stem from a study of CD8+CD57+ T cells in acquired aplastic anemia. The template used for profiling TCR beta VDJ and CDR3 was genomic DNA. Each CDR3 protein gets one entry after TCRdb re-called the reads with MiXCR. The sample lists hundreds of thousands of distinct CDR3 sequences; roughly a third were seen once. Patients picked for sequencing had shown CD8+CD57+ cell expansion detected by flow cytometry. CDR3 length equals 15 residues. Trimming took 0 bases from V and 0 from J, leaving 9 bases between them. Per the germline V gene, CDR1 is SGHDN and CDR2 is FVKESK.

The receptor comes from a human donor with aplastic anemia. Sequencing was performed on sorted CD4+, CD8+, or CD8+CD57+ T cells (not recorded which) from PBMCs. This chain links TRBV14 with TRBJ2-7, with D maybe TRBD1 (6 bases). The CDR3, as DNA: TGTGCCAGCAGCCAAGACCAGGGGTCCTCCTACGAGCAGTACTTC. Translated, it gives CASSQDQGSSYEQYF.